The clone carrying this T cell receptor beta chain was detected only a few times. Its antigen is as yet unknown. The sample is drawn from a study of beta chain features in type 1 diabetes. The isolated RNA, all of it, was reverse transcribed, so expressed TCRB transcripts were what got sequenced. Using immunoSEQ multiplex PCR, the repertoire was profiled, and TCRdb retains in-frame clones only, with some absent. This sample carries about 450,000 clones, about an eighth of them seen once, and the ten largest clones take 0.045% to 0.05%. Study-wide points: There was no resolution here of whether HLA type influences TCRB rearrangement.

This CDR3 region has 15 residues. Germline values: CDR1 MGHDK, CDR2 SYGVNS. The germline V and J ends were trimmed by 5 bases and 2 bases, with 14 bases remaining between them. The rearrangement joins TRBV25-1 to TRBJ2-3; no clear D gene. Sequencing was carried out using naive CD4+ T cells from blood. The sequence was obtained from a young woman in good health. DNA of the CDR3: TGTGCCAGCAGTCCCATAACGCGTACCACAGATACGCAGTATTTT. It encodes CASSPITRTTDTQYF.